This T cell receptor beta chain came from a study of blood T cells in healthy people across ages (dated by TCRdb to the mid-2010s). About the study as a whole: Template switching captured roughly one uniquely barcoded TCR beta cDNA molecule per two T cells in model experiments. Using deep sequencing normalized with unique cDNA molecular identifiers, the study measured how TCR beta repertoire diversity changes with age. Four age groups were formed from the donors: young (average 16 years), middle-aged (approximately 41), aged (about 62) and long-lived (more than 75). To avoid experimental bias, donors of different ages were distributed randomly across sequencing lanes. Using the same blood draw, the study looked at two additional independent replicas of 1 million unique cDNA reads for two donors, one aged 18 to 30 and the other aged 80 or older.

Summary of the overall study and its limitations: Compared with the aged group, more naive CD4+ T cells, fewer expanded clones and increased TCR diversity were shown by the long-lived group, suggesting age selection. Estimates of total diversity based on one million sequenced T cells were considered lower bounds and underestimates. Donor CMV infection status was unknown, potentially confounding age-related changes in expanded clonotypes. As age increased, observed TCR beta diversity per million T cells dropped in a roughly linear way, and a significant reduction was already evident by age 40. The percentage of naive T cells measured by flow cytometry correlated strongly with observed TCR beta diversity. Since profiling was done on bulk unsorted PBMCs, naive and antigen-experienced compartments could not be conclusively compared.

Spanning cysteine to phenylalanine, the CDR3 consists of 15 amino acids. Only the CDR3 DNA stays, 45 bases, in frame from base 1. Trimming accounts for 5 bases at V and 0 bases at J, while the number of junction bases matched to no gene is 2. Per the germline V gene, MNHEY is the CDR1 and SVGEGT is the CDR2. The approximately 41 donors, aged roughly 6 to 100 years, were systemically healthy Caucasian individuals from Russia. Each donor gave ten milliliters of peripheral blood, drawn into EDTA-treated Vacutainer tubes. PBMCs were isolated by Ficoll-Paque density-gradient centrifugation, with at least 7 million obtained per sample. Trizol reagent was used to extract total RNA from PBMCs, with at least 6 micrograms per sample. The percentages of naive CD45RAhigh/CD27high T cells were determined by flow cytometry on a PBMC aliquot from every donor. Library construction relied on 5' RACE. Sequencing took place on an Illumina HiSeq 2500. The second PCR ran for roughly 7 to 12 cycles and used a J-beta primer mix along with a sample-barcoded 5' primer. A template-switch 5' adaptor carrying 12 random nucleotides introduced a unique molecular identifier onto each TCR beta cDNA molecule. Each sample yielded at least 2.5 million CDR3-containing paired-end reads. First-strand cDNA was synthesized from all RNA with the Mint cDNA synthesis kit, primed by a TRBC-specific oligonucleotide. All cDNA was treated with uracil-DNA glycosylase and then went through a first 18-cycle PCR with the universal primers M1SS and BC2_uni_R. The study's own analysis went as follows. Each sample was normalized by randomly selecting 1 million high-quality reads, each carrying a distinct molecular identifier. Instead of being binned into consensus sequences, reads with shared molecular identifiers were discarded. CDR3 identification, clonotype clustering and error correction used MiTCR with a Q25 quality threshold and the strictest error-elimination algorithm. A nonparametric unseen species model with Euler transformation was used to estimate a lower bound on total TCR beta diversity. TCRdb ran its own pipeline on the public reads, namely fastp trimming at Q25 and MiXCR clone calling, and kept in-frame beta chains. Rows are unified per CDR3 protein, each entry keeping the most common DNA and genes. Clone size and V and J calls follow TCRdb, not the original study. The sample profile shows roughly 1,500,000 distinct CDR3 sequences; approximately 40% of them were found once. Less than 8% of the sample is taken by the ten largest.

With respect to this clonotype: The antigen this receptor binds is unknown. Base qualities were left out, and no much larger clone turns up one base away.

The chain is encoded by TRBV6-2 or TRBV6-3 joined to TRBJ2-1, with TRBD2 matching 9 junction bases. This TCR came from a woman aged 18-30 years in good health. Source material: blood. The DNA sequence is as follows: TGTGCCAGCAGTGAGCGGGAGGTCTCCTACAATGAGCAGTTCTTC. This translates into CASSEREVSYNEQFF.